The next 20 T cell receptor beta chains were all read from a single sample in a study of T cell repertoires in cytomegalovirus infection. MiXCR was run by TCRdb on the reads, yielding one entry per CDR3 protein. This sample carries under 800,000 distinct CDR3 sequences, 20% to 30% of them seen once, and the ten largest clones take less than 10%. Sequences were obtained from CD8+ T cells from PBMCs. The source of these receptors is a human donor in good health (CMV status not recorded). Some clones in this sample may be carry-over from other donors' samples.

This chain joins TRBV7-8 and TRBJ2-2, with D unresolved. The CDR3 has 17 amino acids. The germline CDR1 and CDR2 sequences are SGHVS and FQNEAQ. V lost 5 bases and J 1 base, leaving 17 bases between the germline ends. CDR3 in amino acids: CASSVWVIAENTGELFF. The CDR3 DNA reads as TGTGCCAGCAGCGTGTGGGTGATCGCGGAGAACACCGGGGAGCTGTTTTTT.

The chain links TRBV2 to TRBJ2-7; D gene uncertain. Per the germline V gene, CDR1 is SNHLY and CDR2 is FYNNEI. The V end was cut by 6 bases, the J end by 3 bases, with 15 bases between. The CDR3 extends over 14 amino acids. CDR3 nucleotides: TGTGCCAGCAGGGCCGAGACGGAATTCTACGAGCAGTACGTC. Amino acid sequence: CASRAETEFYEQYV.

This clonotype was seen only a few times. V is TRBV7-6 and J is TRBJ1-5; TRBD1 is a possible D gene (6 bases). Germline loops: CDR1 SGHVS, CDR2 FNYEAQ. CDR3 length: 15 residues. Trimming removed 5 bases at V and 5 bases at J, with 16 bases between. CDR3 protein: CASSERTAVHQPQHF. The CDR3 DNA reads TGTGCCAGCAGCGAGCGGACAGCTGTCCATCAGCCCCAGCATTTT.

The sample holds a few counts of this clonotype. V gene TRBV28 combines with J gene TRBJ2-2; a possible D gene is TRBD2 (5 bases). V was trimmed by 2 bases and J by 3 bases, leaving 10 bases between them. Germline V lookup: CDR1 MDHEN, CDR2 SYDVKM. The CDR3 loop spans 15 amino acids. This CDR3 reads CASSLEGMDTGELFF. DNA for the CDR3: TGTGCCAGCAGTTTAGAGGGAATGGACACCGGGGAGCTGTTTTTT.

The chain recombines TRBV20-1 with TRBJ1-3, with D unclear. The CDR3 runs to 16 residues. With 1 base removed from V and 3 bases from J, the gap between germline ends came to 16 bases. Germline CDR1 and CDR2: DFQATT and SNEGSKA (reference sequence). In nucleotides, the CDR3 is TGCAGTGCTAGAGGTGGAGGCCACGTGTATGGAAACACCATATATTTT. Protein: CSARGGGHVYGNTIYF.

The DNA of the CDR3 is TGCAGTGCTAGAGCTTGGGACACGTGGAACACTGAAGCTTTCTTT. Translated: CSARAWDTWNTEAFF. The V call is TRBV20-1, the J call TRBJ1-1, with a weak D call TRBD1 (6 bases). The germline V and J ends were trimmed by 1 base and 1 base, with 13 bases remaining between them. This CDR3 contains 15 residues. From germline, CDR1 is DFQATT and CDR2 SNEGSKA (reference sequence).

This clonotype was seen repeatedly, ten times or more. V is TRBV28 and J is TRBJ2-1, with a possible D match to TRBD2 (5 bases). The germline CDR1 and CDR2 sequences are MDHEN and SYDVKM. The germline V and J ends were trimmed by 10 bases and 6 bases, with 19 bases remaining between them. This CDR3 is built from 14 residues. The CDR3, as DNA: TGTGCCACCCAGTCCGGCGGGCAAGGCAATGAGCAGTTCTTC. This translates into CATQSGGQGNEQFF. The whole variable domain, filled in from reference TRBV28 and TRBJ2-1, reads DVKVTQSSRYLVKRTGEKVFLECVQDMDHENMFWYRQDPGLGLRLIYFSYDVKMKEKGDIPEGYSVSREKKERFSLILESASTNQTSMYLCATQSGGQGNEQFFGPGTRLTVL.

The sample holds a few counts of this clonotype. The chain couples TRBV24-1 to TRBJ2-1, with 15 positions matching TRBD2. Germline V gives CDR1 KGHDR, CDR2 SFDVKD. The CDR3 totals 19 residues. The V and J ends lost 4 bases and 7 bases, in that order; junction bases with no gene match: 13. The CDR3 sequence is CATSDHYGTSGGPRNEQFF. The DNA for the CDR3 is TGTGCCACCAGTGACCATTACGGGACTAGCGGGGGGCCGAGGAATGAGCAGTTCTTC.

CDR3: CSVRAGTYNEQFF. In DNA, the CDR3 is TGCAGCGTTCGGGCGGGGACTTACAATGAGCAGTTCTTC. This rearrangement joins TRBV29-1 to TRBJ2-1, with a possible D match to TRBD2 (6 bases). Germline loops: CDR1 SQVTM, CDR2 ANQGSEA. This CDR3 contains 13 residues. Trimming pared 5 bases from V and 4 bases from J, leaving 12 bases between.

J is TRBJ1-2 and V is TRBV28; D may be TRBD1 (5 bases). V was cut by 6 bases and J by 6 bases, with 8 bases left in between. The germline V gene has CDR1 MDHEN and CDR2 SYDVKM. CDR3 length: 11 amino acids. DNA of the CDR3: TGTGCCAGCAGACCAGGGAATGGCTACACCTTC. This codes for CASRPGNGYTF.

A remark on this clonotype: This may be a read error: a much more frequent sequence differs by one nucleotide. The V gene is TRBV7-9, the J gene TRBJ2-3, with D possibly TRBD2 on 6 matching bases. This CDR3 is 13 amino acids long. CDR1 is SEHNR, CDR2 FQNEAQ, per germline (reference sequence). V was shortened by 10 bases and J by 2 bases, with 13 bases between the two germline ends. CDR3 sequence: CANTPGVTDTQYF. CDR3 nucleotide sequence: TGTGCCAACACCCCGGGGGTCACAGATACGCAGTATTTT. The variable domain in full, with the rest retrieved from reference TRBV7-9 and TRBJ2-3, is DTGVSQNPRHKITKRGQNVTFRCDPISEHNRLYWYRQTLGQGPEFLTYFQNEAQLEKSRLLSDRFSAERPKGSFSTLEIQRTEQGDSAMYLCANTPGVTDTQYFGPGTRLTVL.

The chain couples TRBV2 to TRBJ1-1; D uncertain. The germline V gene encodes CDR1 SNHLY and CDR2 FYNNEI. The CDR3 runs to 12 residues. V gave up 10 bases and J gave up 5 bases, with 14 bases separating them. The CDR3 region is CAIRTSWTEAFF. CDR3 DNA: TGTGCCATCCGGACTAGTTGGACTGAAGCTTTCTTT.

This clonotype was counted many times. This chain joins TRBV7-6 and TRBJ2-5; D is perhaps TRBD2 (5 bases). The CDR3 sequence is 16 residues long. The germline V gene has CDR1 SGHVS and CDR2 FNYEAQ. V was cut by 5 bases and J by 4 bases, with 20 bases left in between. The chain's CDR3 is CASSPFTRDTRETQYF. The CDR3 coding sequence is TGTGCCAGCAGCCCTTTTACCCGGGATACTCGAGAGACCCAGTACTTC.

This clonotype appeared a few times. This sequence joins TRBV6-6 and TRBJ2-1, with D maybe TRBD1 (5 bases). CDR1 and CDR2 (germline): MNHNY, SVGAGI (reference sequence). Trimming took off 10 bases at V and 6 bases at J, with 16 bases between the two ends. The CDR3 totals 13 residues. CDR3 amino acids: CATAQGFFNEQFF. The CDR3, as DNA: TGTGCCACCGCCCAGGGATTCTTCAATGAGCAGTTCTTC.

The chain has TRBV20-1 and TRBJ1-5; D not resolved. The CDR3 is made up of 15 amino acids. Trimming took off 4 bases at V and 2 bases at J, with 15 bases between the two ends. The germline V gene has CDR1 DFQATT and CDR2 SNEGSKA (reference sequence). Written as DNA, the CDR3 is TGCAGTGCTACCAAGGGAACAGTGGGCAATCAGCCCCAGCATTTT. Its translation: CSATKGTVGNQPQHF.

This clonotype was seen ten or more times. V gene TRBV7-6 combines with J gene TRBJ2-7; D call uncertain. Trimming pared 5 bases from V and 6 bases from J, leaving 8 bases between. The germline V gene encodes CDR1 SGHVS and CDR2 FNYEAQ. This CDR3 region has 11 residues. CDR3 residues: CASSLGPEQYF. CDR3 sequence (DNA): TGTGCCAGCAGCCTAGGTCCCGAGCAGTACTTC.

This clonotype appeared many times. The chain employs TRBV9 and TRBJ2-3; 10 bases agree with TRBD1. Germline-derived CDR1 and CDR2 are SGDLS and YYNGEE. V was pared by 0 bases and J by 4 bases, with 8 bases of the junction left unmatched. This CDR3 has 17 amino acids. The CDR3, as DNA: TGTGCCAGCAGCGTAGGACCGGGACAGGGGCGCGCAGATACGCAGTATTTT. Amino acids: CASSVGPGQGRADTQYF. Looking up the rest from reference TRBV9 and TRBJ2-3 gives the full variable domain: DSGVTQTPKHLITATGQRVTLRCSPRSGDLSVYWYQQSLDQGLQFLIQYYNGEERAKGNILERFSAQQFPDLHSELNLSSLELGDSALYFCASSVGPGQGRADTQYFGPGTRLTVL.

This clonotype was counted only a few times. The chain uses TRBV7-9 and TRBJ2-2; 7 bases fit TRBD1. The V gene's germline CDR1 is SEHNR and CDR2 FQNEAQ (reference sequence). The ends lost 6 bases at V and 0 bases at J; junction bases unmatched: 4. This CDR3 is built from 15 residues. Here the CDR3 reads CASRQGQTNTGELFF. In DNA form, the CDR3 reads TGTGCCAGCAGGCAGGGACAGACGAACACCGGGGAGCTGTTTTTT.

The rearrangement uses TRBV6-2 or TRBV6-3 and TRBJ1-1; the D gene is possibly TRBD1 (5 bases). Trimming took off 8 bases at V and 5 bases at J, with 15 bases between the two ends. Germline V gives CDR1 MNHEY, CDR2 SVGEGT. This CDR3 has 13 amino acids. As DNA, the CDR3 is TGTGCCAGCCGTCAGAGGGGATATACTGAAGCTTTCTTT. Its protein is CASRQRGYTEAFF.

CDR3 bases: TGTGCCATCGGGACAGGGAAGGGCAATGAGCAGTTCTTC. Its translation: CAIGTGKGNEQFF. This chain uses TRBV13 with TRBJ2-1; 9 positions match TRBD1. The CDR3 extends over 13 amino acids. Germline V gene lookup returns CDR1 PRHDT and CDR2 FYEKMQ (reference sequence). V gave up 10 bases and J gave up 6 bases; unmatched junction bases: 7.